This T cell receptor beta chain was documented in a study of blood T cell repertoires in COVID-19. Study information: COVID-19 samples from acute and convalescent phases originated in the United States, Italy and Spain. Sample material is recorded as cDNA or gDNA derived from T cells, B-cell-depleted T cells, or PBMCs.

This clone was picked up a small number of times. Patients in Seattle were enrolled during active infection, then followed longitudinally. Per the authors' pipeline: Cell counts per sample came from amplifying reference gene primers. Produced via immunoSEQ multiplex PCR; TCRdb's table is partial and in-frame only. Clonal size and the V and J genes are those of that table, whereas D and trimming came from the DNA. The sample shows 150,000 to 200,000 clones, 83% of them seen only once. V gave up 4 bases and J gave up 0 bases; unmatched junction bases: 11. Germline V gene sequence: CDR1 LGHDT, CDR2 YNNKEL (reference sequence). This CDR3 has 19 amino acids.

This receptor was obtained from a woman aged 70-85 years with COVID-19, enrolled during active disease. This sequence joins TRBV3-1 (or the pseudogene TRBV3-2) and TRBJ2-6; 8 nucleotides line up with TRBD1. What was sequenced was peripheral blood. For the CDR3, the DNA is TGTGCCAGCAGCCCGGGGCGGACAGGGTACAGCTCTGGGGCCAACGTCCTGACTTTC. It specifies CASSPGRTGYSSGANVLTF.